This record looks at one TCR beta chain sequence and its context. Its recognized antigen is unknown. One base away there is no much larger clone; base qualities are not given. This record comes from a study of blood T cell repertoires in COVID-19 (dated by TCRdb to the early 2020s). Background on the whole study: Collaborator samples came from the United States, Italy and Spain and covered acute and convalescent phases of COVID-19. The prospective study material was composed of cDNA or gDNA derived from T cells, B-cell-depleted T cells, or PBMCs. Deeply sampled blood TCRbeta repertoires from subjects exposed to, actively infected with, or recovered from COVID-19 were included in the dataset. A freely available public database, intended as a resource for researchers studying the immune response to SARS-CoV-2, is where the repertoires were released. Samples were obtained from the ongoing ImmuneRACE study (first 160 participants) and from roughly 1,300 subjects provided by 6 global collaborators. The sample metadata nearly always contained a de-identified subject ID, COVID-19 status, age in years and sex. Where available, HLA class I and class II types were taken from metadata supplied by the sample provider and were not determined by assay-based typing. What the work shows at the level of the full study, not this receptor alone: The quantity of clinical and demographic metadata differed by source and by participant and was supplied without curation.

At one collaborating source in Seattle, patients were enrolled during active infection and were followed longitudinally through the course of disease. The collaborating institutions used their own protocols to collect whole blood in K2EDTA tubes. For TCRbeta analysis, collaborators shipped samples in one of three forms: frozen whole blood, isolated PBMCs, or DNA extracted from either of those sample types. TCRbeta CDR3 regions were amplified from genomic DNA by means of the immunoSEQ Assay, a bias-controlled multiplex PCR. As for how the authors treated the data: Within the assay, amplification of reference gene primers was used to estimate how many nucleated cells each sample contained. To quantify the absolute abundance of each unique TCRbeta CDR3 rearrangement, sequence reads were collapsed and filtered. For each sample, productive Simpson clonality was calculated by taking the square root of Simpson's diversity index across productive rearrangements. TCRdb took this table from immuneACCESS and kept in-frame rearrangements with V and J called. Such tables lack part of the clones; where checked against another copy, unresolved V genes explain under half of the gap, and the rest is unexplained. The D gene and trimming were derived from the DNA, and the V and J assignments and clone size from that table. This sample has 200,000 to 250,000 clones in its table, and 65% to 90% of those were observed once. The ten largest make up 2% to 3% of the sample.

This sequence originates from a woman between 65 and 79 years old with COVID-19, enrolled during active disease. Sequenced input: peripheral blood.

The CDR3 here reads CSAPRQVGDTQYF. In nucleotide form, the sequence is TGCAGCGCTCCTAGACAGGTCGGAGATACGCAGTATTTT. The receptor chain draws on TRBV29-1 and TRBJ2-3; matching of 6 bases hints at TRBD1 as the D gene. Based on the germline V gene, the CDR1 and CDR2 sequences are SQVTM and ANQGSEA. The CDR3 covers 13 residues, taking in both the cysteine and the phenylalanine. The CDR3 DNA has 39 bases and is translated from base 1. The germline ends are 16 bases apart after V is trimmed by 7 bases and J by 5 bases.